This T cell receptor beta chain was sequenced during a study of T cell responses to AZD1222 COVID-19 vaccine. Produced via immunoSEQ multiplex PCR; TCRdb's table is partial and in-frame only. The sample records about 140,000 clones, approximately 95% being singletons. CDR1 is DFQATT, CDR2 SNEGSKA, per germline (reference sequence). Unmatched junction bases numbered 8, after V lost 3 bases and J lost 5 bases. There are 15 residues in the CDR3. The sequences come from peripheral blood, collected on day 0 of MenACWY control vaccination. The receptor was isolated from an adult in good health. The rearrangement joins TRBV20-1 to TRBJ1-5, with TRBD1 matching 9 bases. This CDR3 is CSASVGTGLYQPQHF. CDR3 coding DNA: TGCAGTGCTAGTGTCGGGACAGGGCTCTATCAGCCCCAGCATTTT.